The 11 T cell receptor beta chains listed next were all sequenced from one sample in a study of shared clonotypes between healthy human individuals. Profiling relied on immunoSEQ multiplex PCR, and the TCRdb table lists in-frame clones only, not all of them. Of some 2,000,000 clones in the sample, 90% to 97% were seen once. Input material: naive CD4+ T cells sorted from blood. Regarding subset: CD45RA+ positively selected. Receptor source: a man aged 18 to 30 in good health.

Here the CDR3 reads CASGLVLAVSSYNEQFF. CDR3 nucleotides: TGTGCTAGTGGTTTGGTACTAGCGGTAAGCTCCTACAATGAGCAGTTCTTC. The rearrangement uses TRBV12-5 and TRBJ2-1; 8 bases agree with TRBD2. The CDR3 runs to 17 residues. Germline V gene sequence: CDR1 LGHNT, CDR2 FRNRAP. J was trimmed by 0 bases and V by 0 bases; bases with no gene match: 4.

The genes are TRBV9 and TRBJ2-2, with D maybe TRBD1 (6 bases). Between the trimmed V and J ends, which lost 4 bases and 4 bases, there was a span of 8 bases. The CDR3 spans 13 residues. Germline-derived CDR1 and CDR2 are SGDLS and YYNGEE. The CDR3: CASSWTVTGELFF. CDR3 sequence (DNA): TGTGCCAGCAGCTGGACAGTCACCGGGGAGCTGTTTTTT.

This clone was seen once. The CDR3 DNA reads as TGTGCCAGCAGCTCCGACAACTCTGGAAACACCATATATTTT. Protein sequence: CASSSDNSGNTIYF. V is TRBV5-4 and J is TRBJ1-3; D is undetermined. The germline CDR1 and CDR2 sequences are SGHNT and YYREEE (reference sequence). V was shortened by 3 bases and J by 0 bases, with 7 bases between the two germline ends. The CDR3 consists of 14 residues.

This chain links TRBV10-3 with TRBJ2-3; no reliable D call. V lost 8 bases and J 0 bases, leaving 12 bases between the germline ends. Germline lookup yields CDR1 ENHRY and CDR2 SYGVKD. The CDR3 has 14 amino acids. CDR3 residues: CAIRPSTSTDTQYF. Written as DNA, the CDR3 is TGTGCCATCCGCCCGTCGACTAGCACAGATACGCAGTATTTT.

This chain connects TRBV2 to TRBJ2-6, with TRBD1 matching 11 bases. CDR3 length: 16 amino acids. Losses at the gene ends were 6 bases for V and 3 bases for J; bases not matched to a gene: 4. The germline CDR1 and CDR2 sequences are SNHLY and FYNNEI. For the CDR3, the DNA is TGTGCCAGCAGACTGGACAGGGGGCTTGGGGCCAACGTCCTGACTTTC. It specifies CASRLDRGLGANVLTF. Complete variable domain (other parts from reference TRBV2 and TRBJ2-6): EPEVTQTPSHQVTQMGQEVILRCVPISNHLYFYWYRQILGQKVEFLVSFYNNEISEKSEIFDDQFSVERPDGSNFTLKIRSTKLEDSAMYFCASRLDRGLGANVLTFGAGSRLTVL.

The chain links TRBV6-1 to TRBJ2-1; D perhaps matches TRBD1 (6 bases). Per germline, CDR1 MNHNS and CDR2 SASEGT. This CDR3 spans 12 amino acids. V lost 6 bases and J lost 7, with 10 bases in between. The CDR3 DNA is TGTGCCAGCAGAGGCAGGGGTAATGAGCAGTTCTTC. Translating gives CASRGRGNEQFF.

This clone showed up just once. The V gene is TRBV30, the J gene TRBJ2-1, with 13 positions matching TRBD2. The CDR3 sequence is 17 residues long. Looked up from germline, CDR1 is GTSNPN and CDR2 is SVGIG (reference sequence). Trimming took 2 bases from V and 6 from J; bases not matched to a gene: 10. The CDR3 region has the DNA TGTGCCTGGAGTACCGAGCGGACTAGCGGGAGAGGCAATGAGCAGTTCTTC. This gives the protein CAWSTERTSGRGNEQFF.

This chain connects TRBV19 to TRBJ1-6; D is uncertain. Germline values: CDR1 LNHDA, CDR2 SQIVND (reference sequence). The ends were cut back, 4 bases at V and 9 bases at J, with 10 bases in the middle. The CDR3 extends over 13 amino acids. CDR3 sequence: CASSTGGSSPLHF. In DNA form, the CDR3 reads TGTGCCAGTAGTACGGGCGGTAGTTCACCCCTCCACTTT.

The chain employs TRBV7-9 and TRBJ1-2; 8 bases are a match to TRBD1. The V segment lost 5 bases and the J segment 8 bases; nucleotides outside the gene matches: 7. Germline V lookup: CDR1 SEHNR, CDR2 FQNEAQ (reference sequence). CDR3 size: 13 residues. This CDR3 is CASSPFGQGGYTF. The CDR3 DNA follows: TGTGCCAGCAGCCCTTTTGGACAGGGCGGCTACACCTTC.

This chain joins TRBV6-1 and TRBJ2-7; D gene uncertain. From germline, CDR1 is MNHNS and CDR2 SASEGT. V gave up 2 bases and J gave up 3 bases, with 20 bases separating them. This CDR3 is 17 amino acids long. CDR3 amino acids: CASSEFGFGSTVYEQYF. CDR3 DNA sequence: TGTGCCAGCAGTGAATTCGGGTTTGGCAGTACAGTCTACGAGCAGTACTTC.

This rearrangement joins TRBV18 to TRBJ2-3, with TRBD2 identical over 10 bases. The J segment lost 4 bases and the V segment lost 3 bases, leaving 4 bases of the junction unmatched. The CDR3 is 15 amino acids. CDR1 and CDR2 (germline): KGHSH, LQKENI. CDR3 nucleotide sequence: TGTGCCAGCTCACCCGGGACTAGCGAAGCAGATACGCAGTATTTT. It translates to CASSPGTSEADTQYF.